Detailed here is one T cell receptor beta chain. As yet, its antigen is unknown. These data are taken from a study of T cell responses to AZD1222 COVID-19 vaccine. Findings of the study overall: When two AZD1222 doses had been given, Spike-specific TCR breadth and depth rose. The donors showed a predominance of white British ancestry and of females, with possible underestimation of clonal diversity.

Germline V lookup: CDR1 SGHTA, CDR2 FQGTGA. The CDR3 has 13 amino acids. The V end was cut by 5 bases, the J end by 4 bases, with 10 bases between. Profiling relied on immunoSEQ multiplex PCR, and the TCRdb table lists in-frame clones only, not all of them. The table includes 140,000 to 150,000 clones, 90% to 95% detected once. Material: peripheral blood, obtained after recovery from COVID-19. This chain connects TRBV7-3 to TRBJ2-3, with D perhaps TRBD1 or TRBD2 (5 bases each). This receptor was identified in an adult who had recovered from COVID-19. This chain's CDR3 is CASSRSGPDTQYF. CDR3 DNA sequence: TGTGCCAGCAGCCGCTCGGGGCCAGATACGCAGTATTTT. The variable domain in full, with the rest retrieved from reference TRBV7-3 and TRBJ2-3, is GAGVSQTPSNKVTEKGKYVELRCDPISGHTALYWYRQSLGQGPEFLIYFQGTGAADDSGLPNDRFFAVRPEGSVSTLKIQRTERGDSAVYLCASSRSGPDTQYFGPGTRLTVL.